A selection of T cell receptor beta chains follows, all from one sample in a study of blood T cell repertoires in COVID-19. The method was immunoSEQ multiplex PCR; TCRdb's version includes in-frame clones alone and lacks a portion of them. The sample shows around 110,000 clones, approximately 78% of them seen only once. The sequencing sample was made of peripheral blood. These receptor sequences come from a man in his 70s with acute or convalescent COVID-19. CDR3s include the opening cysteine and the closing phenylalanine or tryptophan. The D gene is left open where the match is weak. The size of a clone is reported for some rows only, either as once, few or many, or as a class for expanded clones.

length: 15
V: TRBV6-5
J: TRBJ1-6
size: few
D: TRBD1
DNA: TGTGCCAGCAGTACAACCGGGACAGGGTTCTCACCCCTCCACTTT
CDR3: CASSTTGTGFSPLHF

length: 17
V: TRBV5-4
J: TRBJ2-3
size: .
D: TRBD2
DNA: TGTGCCAGCAGCCGGGGGGGGACTAGCGGTAGCACAGATACGCAGTATTTT
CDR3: CASSRGGTSGSTDTQYF

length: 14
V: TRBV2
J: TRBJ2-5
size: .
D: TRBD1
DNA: TGTGCCAGCAGCCCCGACAGGGCCCTCGAGACCCAGTACTTC
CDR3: CASSPDRALETQYF

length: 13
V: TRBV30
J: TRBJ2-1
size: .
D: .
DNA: TGTGCCTGGAGTCCACCTCCCTATGAGTCTCAGTTCTTC
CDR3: CAWSPPPYESQFF

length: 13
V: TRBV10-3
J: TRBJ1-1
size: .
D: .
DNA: TGTGCCACGGTACAGAACATGAACACTGAAGCTTTCTTT
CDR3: CATVQNMNTEAFF

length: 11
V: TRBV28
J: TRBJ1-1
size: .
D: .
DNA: TGTGCCAGCAGTTATATCACTGAAGCTTTCTTT
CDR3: CASSYITEAFF

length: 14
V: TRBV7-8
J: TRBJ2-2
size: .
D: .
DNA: TGTGCCAGCAGCTTGACAGGGAACACCGGGGAGCTGTTTTTT
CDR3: CASSLTGNTGELFF

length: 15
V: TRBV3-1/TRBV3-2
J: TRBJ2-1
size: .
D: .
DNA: TGTGCCAGCAGCTCAGGCCTCAGCTCCTACAATGAGCAGTTCTTC
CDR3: CASSSGLSSYNEQFF

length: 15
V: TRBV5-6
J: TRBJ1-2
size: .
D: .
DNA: TGTGCCAGCAGTCAAGAGAGGGGGGGCGGCTATGGCTACACCTTC
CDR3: CASSQERGGGYGYTF

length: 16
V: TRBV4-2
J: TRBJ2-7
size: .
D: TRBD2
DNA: TGTGCCAGCAGCCAGGCGGGGACTAGTATTGGCTACGAGCAGTACTTC
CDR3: CASSQAGTSIGYEQYF

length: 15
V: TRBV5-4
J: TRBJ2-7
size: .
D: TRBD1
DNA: TGTGCCAGCAGCGCCTACAGGGGCGCCCCCCACGAGCAGTACTTC
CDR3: CASSAYRGAPHEQYF

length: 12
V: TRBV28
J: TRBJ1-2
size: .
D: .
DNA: TGTGCCATCTCCCTACGGGGGGGTGGCTACACCTTC
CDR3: CAISLRGGGYTF

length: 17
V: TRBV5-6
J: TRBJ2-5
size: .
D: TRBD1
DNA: TGTGCCAGCAGCTTGGACAGGGGGCTCTTATACCAAGAGACCCAGTACTTC
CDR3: CASSLDRGLLYQETQYF

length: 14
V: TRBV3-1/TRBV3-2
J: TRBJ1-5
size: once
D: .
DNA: TGTGCCAGCGGAAGAACAGATAGCAATCAGCCCCAGCATTTT
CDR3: CASGRTDSNQPQHF

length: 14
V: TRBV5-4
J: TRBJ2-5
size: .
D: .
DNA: TGTGCCAGCAGACAAACTAGTTTTCCGGAGACCCAGTACTTC
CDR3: CASRQTSFPETQYF

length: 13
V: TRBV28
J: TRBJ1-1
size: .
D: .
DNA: TGTGCCAGCAGTCGGGGGGGTAACACTGAAGCTTTCTTT
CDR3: CASSRGGNTEAFF

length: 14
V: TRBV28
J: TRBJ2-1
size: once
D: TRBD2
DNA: TGTGCCAGCAGAGCCGGGACTAGCCGGTCGGAGCAGTTCTTC
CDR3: CASRAGTSRSEQFF

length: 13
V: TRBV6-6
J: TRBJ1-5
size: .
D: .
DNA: TGTGCCAGCAGTTACAAAGGGGATCAGCCCCAGCATTTT
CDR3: CASSYKGDQPQHF

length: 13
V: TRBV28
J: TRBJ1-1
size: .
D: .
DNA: TGTGCCAGCAATTTTGTGGGCAGCACTGAAGCTTTCTTT
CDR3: CASNFVGSTEAFF

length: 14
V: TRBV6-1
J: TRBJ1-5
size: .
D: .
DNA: TGTGCCAGCAGTGAATATAGAAGCAATCAGCCCCAGCATTTT
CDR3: CASSEYRSNQPQHF

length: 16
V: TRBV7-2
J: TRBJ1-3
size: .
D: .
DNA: TGTGCCAGCAGCTTCCCCCCGGGGTCGTCTGGAAACACCATATATTTT
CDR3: CASSFPPGSSGNTIYF

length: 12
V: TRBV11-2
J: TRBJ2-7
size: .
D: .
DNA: TGTGCCAGCAGCCTCGAGAGCTACGAGCAGTACTTC
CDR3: CASSLESYEQYF

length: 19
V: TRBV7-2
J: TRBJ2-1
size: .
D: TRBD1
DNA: TGTGCCAGCAGCCCCCGGGACAGGGGTTTAGGGCTACACTACAATGAGCAGTTCTTC
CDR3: CASSPRDRGLGLHYNEQFF

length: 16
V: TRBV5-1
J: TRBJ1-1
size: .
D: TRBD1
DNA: TGCGCCAGCAGCTCCCCAAGCGGACAGGGGGGCGCTGAAGCTTTCTTT
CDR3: CASSSPSGQGGAEAFF

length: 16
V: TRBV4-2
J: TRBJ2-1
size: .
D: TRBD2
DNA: TGTGCCAGCAGCCAAGCGACTAGCGGGACTTACAATGAGCAGTTCTTC
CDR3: CASSQATSGTYNEQFF

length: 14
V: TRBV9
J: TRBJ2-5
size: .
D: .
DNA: TGTGCCAGCAGCGTAGGGGGAGGTCAAGAGACCCAGTACTTC
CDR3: CASSVGGGQETQYF

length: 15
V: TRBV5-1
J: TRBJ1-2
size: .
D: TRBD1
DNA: TGCGCCAGCAGCCCCGCTTCGGGACAGGGGTTTGGCTACACCTTC
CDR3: CASSPASGQGFGYTF

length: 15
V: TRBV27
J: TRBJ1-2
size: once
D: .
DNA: TGTGCCAGCAGACAGGGCCTGAAAGCTAACTATGGCTACACCTTC
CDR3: CASRQGLKANYGYTF

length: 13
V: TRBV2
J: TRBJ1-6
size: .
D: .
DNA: TGTGCCAGCATTAGCAGGGAACGTTCACCCCTCCACTTT
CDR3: CASISRERSPLHF

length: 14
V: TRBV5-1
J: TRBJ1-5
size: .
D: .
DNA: TGCGCCAGCAGCTTGGGGGGTCGAGGGCAGCCCCAGCATTTT
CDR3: CASSLGGRGQPQHF

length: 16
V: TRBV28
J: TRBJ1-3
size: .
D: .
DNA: TGTGCCAGCAGTTTACAGGGGACCCTCTCTGGAAACACCATATATTTT
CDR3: CASSLQGTLSGNTIYF

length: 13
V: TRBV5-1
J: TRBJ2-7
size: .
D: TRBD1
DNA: TGCGCCAGCGGGGACAGGGCCTCCTACGAGCAGTACTTC
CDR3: CASGDRASYEQYF

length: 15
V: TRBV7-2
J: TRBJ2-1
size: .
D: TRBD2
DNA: TGTGCCAGCAGCCGTAGCGGGGGGGAATTCAATGAGCAGTTCTTC
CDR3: CASSRSGGEFNEQFF

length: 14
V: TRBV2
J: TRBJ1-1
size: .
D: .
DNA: TGTGCCAGCAGTGAAAGGGGCGTCAACACTGAAGCTTTCTTT
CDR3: CASSERGVNTEAFF

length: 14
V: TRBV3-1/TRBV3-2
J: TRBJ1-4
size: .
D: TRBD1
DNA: TGTGCCAGCAGCCAAGGACAGGGAGGAGAAAAACTGTTTTTT
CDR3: CASSQGQGGEKLFF

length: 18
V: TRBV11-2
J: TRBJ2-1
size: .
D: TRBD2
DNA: TGTGCCAGCAGCTTATTCGCATGGGCTAGCGGGGACCTCAATGAGCAGTTCTTC
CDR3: CASSLFAWASGDLNEQFF

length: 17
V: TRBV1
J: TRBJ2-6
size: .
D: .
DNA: TGCACCAGCAGCCAAAGTCGGCGGGGCTCTCGGGCCAACGTCCTGACTTTC
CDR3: CTSSQSRRGSRANVLTF

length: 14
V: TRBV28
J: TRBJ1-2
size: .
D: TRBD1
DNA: TGTGCCACTACGGGACAGGGTAGTTCCTATGGCTACACCTTC
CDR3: CATTGQGSSYGYTF

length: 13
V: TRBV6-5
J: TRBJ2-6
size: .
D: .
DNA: TGTGCCAGCAACAGGTCTGGGGCCAACGTCCTGACTTTC
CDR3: CASNRSGANVLTF

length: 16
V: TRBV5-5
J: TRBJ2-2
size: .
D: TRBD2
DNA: TGTGCCAGCAGCTTCCTGGCGGGAGGCTACACCGGGGAGCTGTTTTTT
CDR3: CASSFLAGGYTGELFF

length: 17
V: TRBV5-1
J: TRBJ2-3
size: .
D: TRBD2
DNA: TGCGCCAGCAGCGCGCTACTAGCGCCCTTACTCACAGATACGCAGTATTTT
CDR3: CASSALLAPLLTDTQYF

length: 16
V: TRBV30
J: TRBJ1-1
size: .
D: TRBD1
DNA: TGTGCCTGGCACAATCCAGGGGGCCGGAAGAACACTGAAGCTTTCTTT
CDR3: CAWHNPGGRKNTEAFF

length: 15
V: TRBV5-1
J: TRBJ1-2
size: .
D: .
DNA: TGCGCCAGCAGCCCAGTCGCGGCAGGGTCTGATGGCTACACCTTC
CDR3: CASSPVAAGSDGYTF

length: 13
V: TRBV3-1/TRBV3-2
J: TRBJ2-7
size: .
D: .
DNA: TGTGCCAGCAGCCAACCCCAGGGGCGCGAGCAGTACTTC
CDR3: CASSQPQGREQYF

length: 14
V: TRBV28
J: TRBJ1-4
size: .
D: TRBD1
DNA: TGTGCCAGCAGTTTAACAGGGGGCTGGGAAAAACTGTTTTTT
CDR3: CASSLTGGWEKLFF

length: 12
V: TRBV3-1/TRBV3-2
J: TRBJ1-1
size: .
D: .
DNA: TGTGCCAGCAGCCAAGCTCAGGGCAAAGCTTTCTTT
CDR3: CASSQAQGKAFF

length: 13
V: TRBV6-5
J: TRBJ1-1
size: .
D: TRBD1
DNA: TGTGCCAGCAGTAGACAGGGGTACACTGAAGCTTTCTTT
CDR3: CASSRQGYTEAFF

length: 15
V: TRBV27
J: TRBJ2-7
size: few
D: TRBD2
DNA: TGTGCCAGCAGCGTAAGGACTAGCGGGATTGACGAGCAGTACTTC
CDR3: CASSVRTSGIDEQYF

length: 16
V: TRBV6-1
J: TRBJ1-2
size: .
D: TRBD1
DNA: TGTGCCAGCAGTGAAGCGCTGGGACAGGGATACTATGGCTACACCTTC
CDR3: CASSEALGQGYYGYTF

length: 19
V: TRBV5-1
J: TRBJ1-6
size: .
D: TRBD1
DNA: TGCGCCAGCAGCTTGGAGGGGGCGCATAGGGGATATAATAATTCACCCCTCCACTTT
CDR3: CASSLEGAHRGYNNSPLHF

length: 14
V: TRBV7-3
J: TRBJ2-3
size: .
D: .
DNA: TGTGCCAGCAGCTTAGGACAGAGCACAGATACGCAGTATTTT
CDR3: CASSLGQSTDTQYF

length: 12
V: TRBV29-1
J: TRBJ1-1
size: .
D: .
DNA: TGCAGCGTCGGAGCAGGGTACACTGAAGCTTTCTTT
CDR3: CSVGAGYTEAFF

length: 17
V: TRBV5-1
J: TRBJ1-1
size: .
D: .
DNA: TGCGCCAGCAGCTTGGGGTTGGGTACGGGCAGGGGAACTGAAGCTTTCTTT
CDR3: CASSLGLGTGRGTEAFF

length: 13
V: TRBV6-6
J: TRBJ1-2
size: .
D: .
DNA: TGTGCCAGCAGTTCCGACGGGGTGGCAGGCTACACCTTC
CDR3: CASSSDGVAGYTF

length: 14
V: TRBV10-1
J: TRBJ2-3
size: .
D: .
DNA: TGCGCCAGCAGTGAGTCGATCGGTTCAGATACGCAGTATTTT
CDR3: CASSESIGSDTQYF

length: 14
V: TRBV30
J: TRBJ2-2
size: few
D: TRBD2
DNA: TGTGCCTGGGGGACTAGCGGGAGAACCGGGGAGCTGTTTTTT
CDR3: CAWGTSGRTGELFF

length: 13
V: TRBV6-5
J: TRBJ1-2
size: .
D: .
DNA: TGTGCCAGCAGGGCCCGGGGGGGCTATGGCTACACCTTC
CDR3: CASRARGGYGYTF